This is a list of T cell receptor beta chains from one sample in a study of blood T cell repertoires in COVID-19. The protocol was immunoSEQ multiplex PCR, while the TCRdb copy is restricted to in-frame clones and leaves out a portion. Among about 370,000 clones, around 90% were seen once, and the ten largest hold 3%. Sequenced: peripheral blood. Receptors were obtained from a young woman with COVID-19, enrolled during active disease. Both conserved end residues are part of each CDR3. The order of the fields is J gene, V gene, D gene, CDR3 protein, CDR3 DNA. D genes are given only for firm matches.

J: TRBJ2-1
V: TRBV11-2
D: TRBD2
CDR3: CASSLALAGENEQFF
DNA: TGTGCCAGCAGCTTAGCGCTAGCGGGAGAAAATGAGCAGTTCTTC

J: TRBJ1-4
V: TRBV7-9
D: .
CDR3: CASSSWTDGEKLFF
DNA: TGTGCCAGCAGCTCTTGGACAGACGGTGAAAAACTGTTTTTT

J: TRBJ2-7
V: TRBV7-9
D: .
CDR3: CASSFTTGIGYEQYF
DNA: TGTGCCAGCAGCTTTACGACGGGAATAGGCTACGAGCAGTACTTC

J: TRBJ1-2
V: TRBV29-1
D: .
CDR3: CSVSESVYGYTF
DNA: TGCAGCGTTTCGGAGTCCGTATATGGCTACACCTTC

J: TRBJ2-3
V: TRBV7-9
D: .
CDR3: CASSSGDQLRNTQYF
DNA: TGTGCCAGCAGCTCAGGCGACCAGCTAAGGAATACGCAGTATTTT

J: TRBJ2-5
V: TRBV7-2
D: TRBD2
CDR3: CASRLALGGETQYF
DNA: TGTGCCAGCAGATTGGCTTTGGGGGGGGAGACCCAGTACTTC

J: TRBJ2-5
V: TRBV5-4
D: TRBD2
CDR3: CASSSGTSGQETQYF
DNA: TGTGCCAGCAGCTCAGGGACTAGCGGACAAGAGACCCAGTACTTC

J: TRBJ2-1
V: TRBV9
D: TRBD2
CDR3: CASSWAGGPNEQFF
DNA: TGTGCCAGCAGCTGGGCGGGGGGGCCAAATGAGCAGTTCTTC

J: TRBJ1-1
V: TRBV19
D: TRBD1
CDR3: CASSIGTGRMNTEAFF
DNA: TGTGCCAGTAGCATCGGGACAGGGAGGATGAACACTGAAGCTTTCTTT

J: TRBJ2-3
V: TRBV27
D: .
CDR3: CASSLSRGGLGDTQYF
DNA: TGTGCCAGCAGTTTATCTAGGGGGGGCCTTGGAGATACGCAGTATTTT

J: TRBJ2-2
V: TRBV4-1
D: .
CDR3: CASSPAGGTADTGELFF
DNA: TGCGCCAGCAGCCCCGCAGGGGGGACAGCCGACACCGGGGAGCTGTTTTTT

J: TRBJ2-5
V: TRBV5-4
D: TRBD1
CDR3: CASSRARTGGKETQYF
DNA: TGTGCCAGCAGCAGAGCCCGGACAGGGGGAAAAGAGACCCAGTACTTC

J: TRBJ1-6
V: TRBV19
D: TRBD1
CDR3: CASRGTGHNSPLHF
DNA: TGTGCCAGTAGGGGGACAGGGCACAATTCACCCCTCCACTTT